These T cell receptor beta chains were read from a single sample in a study of early T cells in non-severe SARS-CoV-2 infection. TCRdb re-derived calls from the 5' RACE reads in MiXCR, one entry per CDR3 protein. The sample includes 20,000 to 25,000 distinct CDR3 sequences, under 4.5% of them seen just once. The source material was whole blood. Source of these receptors: an adult who was a healthcare worker with PCR-confirmed SARS-CoV-2 infection or an uninfected control (not recorded which). Both conserved end residues are part of each CDR3. A D gene is named only where the DNA matches it firmly. Not every row has a clone size; where given, it reads once, few, many or a size class.

>-|TRBV7-9|TRBJ1-1|TRBD1
CASSYGQGGVTEAFF
TGTGCCAGCAGCTACGGACAGGGAGGGGTCACTGAAGCTTTCTTT
>medium-sized|TRBV5-5|TRBJ2-3|-
CASSLYGVDTQYF
TGTGCCAGCAGCTTGTACGGTGTAGATACGCAGTATTTT
>many|TRBV6-2/TRBV6-3|TRBJ1-5|-
CASSQGNQPQHF
TGTGCCAGCAGTCAGGGCAATCAGCCCCAGCATTTT
>medium-sized|TRBV7-9|TRBJ1-1|TRBD1
CASSLATGLNTEAFF
TGTGCCAGCAGCTTAGCGACAGGGTTGAACACTGAAGCTTTCTTT
>many|TRBV12-3/TRBV12-4|TRBJ1-5|-
CASSHPGNQPQHF
TGTGCCAGCAGTCACCCCGGCAATCAGCCCCAGCATTTT
>-|TRBV7-8|TRBJ2-7|TRBD1
CASSTTGQATYEQYF
TGTGCCAGCAGCACCACGGGACAGGCGACCTACGAGCAGTACTTC
>many|TRBV12-3/TRBV12-4|TRBJ2-4|TRBD1
CASSADRAYIQYF
TGTGCCAGCAGTGCCGACAGGGCCTACATTCAGTACTTC
>few|TRBV10-2|TRBJ2-5|TRBD2
CASSDSGGGETQYF
TGCGCCAGCAGTGACAGCGGGGGTGGTGAGACCCAGTACTTC
>few|TRBV4-2|TRBJ2-2|-
CASSQAFRTSGELFF
TGTGCCAGCAGCCAAGCATTTAGGACGTCCGGGGAGCTGTTTTTT
>many|TRBV12-3/TRBV12-4|TRBJ2-6|-
CASSLIGGPSGANVLTF
TGTGCCAGCAGTTTGATCGGGGGTCCCTCTGGGGCCAACGTCCTGACTTTC
>many|TRBV5-5|TRBJ1-1|-
CASSFSGMNTEAFF
TGTGCCAGCAGCTTTAGTGGGATGAACACTGAAGCTTTCTTT
>-|TRBV27|TRBJ1-6|TRBD1
CASSADRGSSPLHF
TGTGCCAGCAGTGCCGACAGGGGATCTTCACCCCTCCACTTT
>many|TRBV6-4|TRBJ2-2|TRBD1
CASSGTAANTGELFF
TGTGCCAGCAGCGGGACAGCCGCGAACACCGGGGAGCTGTTTTTT
>many|TRBV20-1|TRBJ2-4|-
CSARDSRARHPDRYF
TGCAGTGCTAGAGATAGTCGGGCTAGGCACCCCGACCGGTACTTC
>many|TRBV11-2|TRBJ1-6|TRBD1
CASSFSVGTASSPLHF
TGTGCCAGCAGCTTTTCCGTCGGGACAGCATCTTCACCCCTCCACTTT
>-|TRBV4-3|TRBJ2-2|TRBD1
CASSQGQGTGELFF
TGCGCCAGCAGCCAAGGACAGGGCACCGGGGAGCTGTTTTTT
>few|TRBV7-9|TRBJ2-3|-
CASSPGPAGDTQYF
TGTGCCAGCAGCCCGGGGCCGGCGGGAGATACGCAGTATTTT
>many|TRBV5-1|TRBJ1-1|-
CASSSSGATEAFF
TGCGCCAGCAGCTCCTCGGGGGCCACTGAAGCTTTCTTT
>many|TRBV20-1|TRBJ2-7|-
CSARGGQSYEQYF
TGCAGTGCTAGGGGGGGACAGTCCTACGAGCAGTACTTC
>many|TRBV6-5|TRBJ1-5|TRBD1
CASSPDRQGNQPQHF
TGTGCCAGCAGTCCGGACAGGCAAGGCAATCAGCCCCAGCATTTT
>many|TRBV20-1|TRBJ2-7|TRBD1
CSASPGDRRTRTYEQYF
TGCAGTGCTTCACCGGGGGACAGGCGAACCCGTACCTACGAGCAGTACTTC
>few|TRBV9|TRBJ2-5|-
CASSPSATPWQETQYF
TGTGCCAGCAGCCCTTCGGCTACCCCGTGGCAAGAGACCCAGTACTTC
>many|TRBV20-1|TRBJ1-1|-
CSTRRGNTEAFF
TGCAGTACCCGGAGAGGGAACACTGAAGCTTTCTTT
>many|TRBV7-9|TRBJ2-5|-
CASSLPGQETQYF
TGTGCCAGCAGCTTACCAGGCCAAGAGACCCAGTACTTC
>many|TRBV11-2|TRBJ1-4|-
CASSGRSEELFF
TGTGCCAGCAGCGGACGCTCAGAGGAACTGTTTTTT
>many|TRBV12-3/TRBV12-4|TRBJ2-7|-
CASSPFDSYEQYF
TGTGCCAGCAGTCCTTTCGACTCCTACGAGCAGTACTTC
>many|TRBV30|TRBJ2-7|-
CAWSRGQTEPQYF
TGTGCCTGGTCGAGAGGACAGACTGAACCGCAGTACTTC
>many|TRBV6-2/TRBV6-3|TRBJ2-1|TRBD2
CASSAGGIAGANEQFF
TGTGCCAGCAGTGCGGGAGGGATAGCGGGGGCGAATGAGCAGTTCTTC
>many|TRBV2|TRBJ1-1|-
CASQSYTANTEAFF
TGTGCCAGTCAGTCGTACACAGCGAACACTGAAGCTTTCTTT
>many|TRBV20-1|TRBJ1-1|-
CSARLDSNTEAFF
TGCAGTGCTAGATTGGACTCGAACACTGAAGCTTTCTTT
>few|TRBV3-1|TRBJ2-1|-
CASSQVASALYNEQFF
TGTGCCAGCAGCCAAGTGGCCAGCGCACTATACAATGAGCAGTTCTTC
>-|TRBV10-2|TRBJ1-2|-
CASRESSGSDNTF
TGCGCCAGCAGAGAGTCATCAGGGTCCGACAACACCTTC
>many|TRBV7-2|TRBJ2-2|TRBD1
CASTLQGSTGELFF
TGTGCCAGCACCCTACAGGGGAGCACCGGGGAGCTGTTTTTT